This T cell receptor beta chain stems from a study of T cells in Graves' hyperthyroidism and ophthalmopathy. About the study: Peripheral blood samples were taken at initial diagnosis, prior to any treatment.

In germline, CDR1 is LGHDT, CDR2 YNNKEL (reference sequence). Trimming took 0 bases from V and 1 from J, leaving 9 bases between them. The CDR3 totals 15 residues. This clonotype appeared many times. Regions amplified from RNA transcripts were the TCR beta CDR3 regions. Carried out on the TCR CDR3, a first-round RT-PCR used the HTBI primer set. TCRdb analysed the multiplex PCR reads with MiXCR anew, one entry per CDR3 protein. The sample holds 300,000 to 400,000 distinct CDR3 sequences; approximately 15% are singletons and the top ten take approximately 25%. This receptor was taken from a woman under 40 with Graves' hyperthyroidism. J is TRBJ1-1 and V is TRBV3-1, with D possibly TRBD1 on 5 matching bases. Sample: blood. CDR3 DNA sequence: TGTGCCAGCAGCCAAGACGGGAGGGGGAACACTGAAGCTTTCTTT. Its translation is CASSQDGRGNTEAFF.